This TCR beta chain appears in the sequencing data of a study of cytomegalovirus exposure and HLA in healthy donors. Study-wide points: TCR beta V- and J-gene trimming, according to a later analysis, was linked to a missense DCLRE1C variant. Differences between HLA loci emerged in a later analysis of TCR association rates, with DRB1 most and HLA-C fewest. Most of the TCR beta V segments (in an earlier analysis) were productive either about 87% or about 30% of the time. A later analysis reported that several of the most significant clusters appeared to be linked to common viral pathogens, among them Epstein-Barr virus.

For this clone: Its target is unknown.

The ends lost 0 bases at V and 5 bases at J; junction bases unmatched: 1. Per the germline V gene, CDR1 is SGHDT and CDR2 is YYEEEE. CDR3 length: 13 amino acids. Researchers ran the PCR with 60 Vbeta and 13 Jbeta primers. Profiling relied on immunoSEQ multiplex PCR, and the TCRdb table lists in-frame clones only, not all of them. Of 120,000 or so clones in the sample, approximately 80% were seen once. The V gene is TRBV5-6, the J gene TRBJ2-5, with TRBD2 matching 7 bases. Material for sequencing was PBMCs. The source is a man aged 30 to 45 in good health and CMV-seropositive. CDR3: CASSLAGGETQYF. The DNA for the CDR3 is TGTGCCAGCAGCTTGGCCGGGGGGGAGACCCAGTACTTC.